This section outlines one T cell receptor beta chain sequence together with its context. The data stem from a study of blood T cell repertoires in COVID-19. Germline CDR1 and CDR2: MNHEY and SMNVEV (reference sequence). The CDR3 length is 16 residues. The V and J ends lost 5 bases and 3 bases, in that order; junction bases with no gene match: 9. Measured with immunoSEQ multiplex PCR; TCRdb has only the in-frame clones, and not every one. Of 100,000 to 150,000 clones in the sample, approximately 90% were seen once. The chain is built from TRBV27 and TRBJ2-3, with 9 bases aligning to TRBD2. This sequence was found in a human donor in a cohort sampled during active COVID-19. Sequenced sample: peripheral blood. CDR3 nucleotide sequence: TGTGCCAGCAGTACCCTGCAGCGGGGGGTGACAGATACGCAGTATTTT. It yields the protein CASSTLQRGVTDTQYF.